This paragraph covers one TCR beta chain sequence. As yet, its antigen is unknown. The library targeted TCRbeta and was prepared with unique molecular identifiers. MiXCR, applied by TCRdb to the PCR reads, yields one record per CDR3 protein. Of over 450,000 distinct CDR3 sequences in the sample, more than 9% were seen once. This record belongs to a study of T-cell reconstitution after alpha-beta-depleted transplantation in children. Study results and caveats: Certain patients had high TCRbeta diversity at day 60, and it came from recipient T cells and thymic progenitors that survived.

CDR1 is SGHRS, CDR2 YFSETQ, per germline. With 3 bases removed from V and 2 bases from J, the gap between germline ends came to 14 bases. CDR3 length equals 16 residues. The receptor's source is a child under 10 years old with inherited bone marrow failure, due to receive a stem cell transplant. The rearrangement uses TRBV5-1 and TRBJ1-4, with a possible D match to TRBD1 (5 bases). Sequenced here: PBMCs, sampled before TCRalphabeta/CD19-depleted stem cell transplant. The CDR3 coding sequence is TGCGCCAGCAGCTCCGAGCCGGGACGGACTAATGAAAAACTGTTTTTT. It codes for CASSSEPGRTNEKLFF.